The entry that follows covers one T cell receptor beta chain sequence. This clonotype showed up just a few times. Its antigen specificity is not known. No much larger clone is present one base from it, and per-base qualities are unavailable. The source of the sample is a study of T-cell memory formation after mild COVID-19 (dated by TCRdb to the early 2020s). At the level of the whole study: TCR sequence clusters from the two donors were found to be largely donor specific. Two young, previously healthy adult volunteers made up the cohort, one male and one female. Longitudinal TCRalpha and TCRbeta repertoire sequencing tracked T-cell clones expanding and contracting after mild COVID-19 in two donors. Overall study outcomes, separate from this receptor: Clones that contracted from day 15 to 85 showed balanced CD4/CD8 phenotypes, whereas a second wave of clones that expanded from day 15 to 37 leaned towards CD4+. Some responding clones were found in pre-infection memory, which suggests that pre-existing cross-reactive memory T cells took part in the SARS-CoV-2 response. Contracting CD4+ clones were found mainly in CM and EM memory subsets, while CD8+ clones were enriched in EMRA. The second-wave clones that peaked on day 37 were not confirmed to be SARS-CoV-2 specific. Only a couple of mild cases were covered in the study, and larger cohorts including severe cases with pre-infection samples were considered necessary.

Ficoll-Paque density gradient centrifugation was the method used to isolate PBMCs. The sequencer was an Illumina NovaSeq 6000. TCRalpha and TCRbeta cDNA libraries were built by 5'RACE with constant-segment primers, adding sample barcodes and unique molecular identifiers. Trizol reagent was used to extract RNA from every sample. Library amplification was performed in two PCR steps, and a second sample barcode and Illumina TruSeq adapters were introduced in the second step. The libraries were sequenced on an Illumina NovaSeq using 2 x 150 bp paired-end reads. The original methods were these. The reads were demultiplexed and collapsed into UMI-guided consensus sequences using migec v1.2.7. Using mixcr v2.1.11, the UMI consensuses were aligned to TRA and TRB V and J templates and assembled into clonotypes. A clonotype was counted as expanded or contracted only when both edgeR and NoisET called the clonotype significant, with the noise models trained on biological replicates. For edgeR calls, the thresholds were a false discovery rate-adjusted p below 0.01 and a log2 fold-change of 1. PCA with hierarchical clustering of max-normalized trajectories of the 1000 most abundant clonotypes was used as exploratory dynamics analysis. Separately sequenced CD4+ and CD8+ repertoires were used to assign a CD4 or CD8 phenotype to each responding clone. In-frame beta chains were kept once TCRdb had trimmed the public reads at Q25 with fastp and called clones with MiXCR. Each entry merges the rows of one CDR3 protein and shows their most common DNA and genes. TCRdb's processing, not the authors', yielded these V and J calls. The sample yields about 620,000 distinct CDR3 sequences; roughly 18% were counted once. 9.5% to 15% of the sample is in the top ten clones.

The CDR3 contains 15 residues, cysteine and phenylalanine counted. Only the CDR3 part of the read is kept: 45 bases, read in frame from the first base. The junction shows trimming of 3 bases on V and 4 bases on J, plus 16 bases between the germline ends. As encoded in the germline V gene, CDR1 is LGHNA while CDR2 is YNFKEQ. Material: PBMCs or a T cell subset sorted from them (not recorded which). The chain was built from TRBV4-2 and TRBJ2-7, and perhaps TRBD2 as D gene, on 7 matching bases. This receptor was identified in an adult woman who had mild COVID-19 (a few samples of this study predate the infection). The sample titles of this study are shuffled in the database, so cell type and time point are left out; the donor was told from shared clones. The CDR3 protein sequence reads: CASSQGGGGLYEQYF. The sequence in DNA is TGTGCCAGCAGCCAGGGAGGGGGAGGCTTATACGAGCAGTACTTC.